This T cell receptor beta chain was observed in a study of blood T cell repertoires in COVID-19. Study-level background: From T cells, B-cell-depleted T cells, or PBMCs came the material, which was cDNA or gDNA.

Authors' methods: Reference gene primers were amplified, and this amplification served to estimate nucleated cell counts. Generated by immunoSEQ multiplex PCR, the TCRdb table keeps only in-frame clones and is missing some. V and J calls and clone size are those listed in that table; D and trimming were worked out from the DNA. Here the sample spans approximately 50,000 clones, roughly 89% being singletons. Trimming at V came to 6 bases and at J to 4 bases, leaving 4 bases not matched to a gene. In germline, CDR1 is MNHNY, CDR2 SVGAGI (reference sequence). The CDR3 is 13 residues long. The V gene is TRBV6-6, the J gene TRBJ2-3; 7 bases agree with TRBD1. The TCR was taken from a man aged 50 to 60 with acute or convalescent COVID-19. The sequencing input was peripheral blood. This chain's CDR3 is CASSATGPDTQYF. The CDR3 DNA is TGTGCCAGCAGCGCGACAGGGCCAGATACGCAGTATTTT.